A selection of T cell receptor beta chains follows, all from one sample in a study of human T cells and chemical hapten exposure. TCRdb used MiXCR to reprocess the RACE reads, holding one entry per CDR3 protein. The sample includes roughly 13,000 distinct CDR3 sequences, 16% of them seen just once. The sample consisted of whole blood, taken in connection with sensitization to the hapten diphenylcyclopropenone (DPC). These receptors all come from a woman in her 30s with alopecia areata. Some clones in this sample may be carry-over from other donors' samples. Each CDR3 is given with its conserved first and last residue. A D gene is named only where the DNA matches it firmly. Clone size appears in some rows only: once, few, many, or a class for an expanded clone.

CDR3aa: CSAPIDTQYF
CDR3nt: TGCAGTGCTCCCATCGATACGCAGTATTTT
j_gene: TRBJ2-3
v_gene: TRBV20-1
d_gene: -
abundance: many

CDR3aa: CASSSTGNTGELFF
CDR3nt: TGCGCCAGCAGCTCCACGGGTAACACCGGGGAGCTGTTTTTT
j_gene: TRBJ2-2
v_gene: TRBV5-1
d_gene: -
abundance: -

CDR3aa: CSARLGAPITEAFF
CDR3nt: TGCAGTGCTAGATTGGGGGCGCCGATCACTGAAGCTTTCTTT
j_gene: TRBJ1-1
v_gene: TRBV20-1
d_gene: -
abundance: many

CDR3aa: CASSLVLGAGTQYF
CDR3nt: TGTGCCAGCAGTTTAGTACTAGGGGCCGGGACCCAGTACTTC
j_gene: TRBJ2-5
v_gene: TRBV12-3/TRBV12-4
d_gene: -
abundance: medium-sized

CDR3aa: CASSLGLWSNQPQHF
CDR3nt: TGTGCCAGCAGCTTGGGGTTATGGAGTAATCAGCCCCAGCATTTT
j_gene: TRBJ1-5
v_gene: TRBV12-3/TRBV12-4
d_gene: -
abundance: -

CDR3aa: CASSQGPSGNTGELFF
CDR3nt: TGTGCCAGCAGCCAAGGTCCTAGCGGTAACACCGGGGAGCTGTTTTTT
j_gene: TRBJ2-2
v_gene: TRBV4-2
d_gene: TRBD2
abundance: -

CDR3aa: CASSEKGKALNQPQHF
CDR3nt: TGTGCCAGCAGTGAAAAGGGGAAGGCCCTCAATCAGCCCCAGCATTTT
j_gene: TRBJ1-5
v_gene: TRBV2
d_gene: -
abundance: many

CDR3aa: CSPSSGSNTEAFF
CDR3nt: TGCAGTCCATCCTCAGGGTCTAACACTGAAGCTTTCTTT
j_gene: TRBJ1-1
v_gene: TRBV20-1
d_gene: -
abundance: medium-sized

CDR3aa: CASSYSSPALQETQYF
CDR3nt: TGTGCCAGCAGTTACTCGTCCCCAGCGCTCCAAGAGACCCAGTACTTC
j_gene: TRBJ2-5
v_gene: TRBV6-6
d_gene: -
abundance: many

CDR3aa: CASSPGGQRGTQYF
CDR3nt: TGTGCCAGCAGCCCGGGAGGCCAGAGGGGTACGCAGTATTTT
j_gene: TRBJ2-3
v_gene: TRBV5-5
d_gene: TRBD2
abundance: -

CDR3aa: CASSPRPVTGELFF
CDR3nt: TGTGCCAGCAGTCCACGGCCAGTCACCGGGGAGCTGTTTTTT
j_gene: TRBJ2-2
v_gene: TRBV28
d_gene: -
abundance: few

CDR3aa: CASSRGTSGKTDTQYF
CDR3nt: TGTGCCAGCAGCAGGGGGACTAGCGGGAAAACAGATACGCAGTATTTT
j_gene: TRBJ2-3
v_gene: TRBV5-4
d_gene: TRBD2
abundance: -

CDR3aa: CSARQRGTGTQYF
CDR3nt: TGCAGTGCTAGACAGCGGGGCACGGGGACCCAGTACTTC
j_gene: TRBJ2-5
v_gene: TRBV20-1
d_gene: TRBD2
abundance: -

CDR3aa: CASSLAGTGNSPLHF
CDR3nt: TGTGCCAGCAGCTTAGCCGGGACAGGGAATTCACCCCTCCACTTT
j_gene: TRBJ1-6
v_gene: TRBV7-9
d_gene: TRBD1
abundance: many

CDR3aa: CASSQGRGGGNEQFF
CDR3nt: TGTGCCAGCAGCCAAGGTCGAGGAGGGGGCAATGAGCAGTTCTTC
j_gene: TRBJ2-1
v_gene: TRBV3-1
d_gene: -
abundance: many

CDR3aa: CASSLLDRADQPQHF
CDR3nt: TGTGCCAGCAGTTTATTAGACAGGGCCGATCAGCCCCAGCATTTT
j_gene: TRBJ1-5
v_gene: TRBV28
d_gene: TRBD1
abundance: -

CDR3aa: CASSVDQAAEAFF
CDR3nt: TGTGCCAGCAGCGTAGACCAGGCGGCTGAAGCTTTCTTT
j_gene: TRBJ1-1
v_gene: TRBV9
d_gene: -
abundance: -

CDR3aa: CASWGYRAGTEAFF
CDR3nt: TGTGCCAGCTGGGGATACAGGGCCGGGACTGAAGCTTTCTTT
j_gene: TRBJ1-1
v_gene: TRBV12-3/TRBV12-4
d_gene: -
abundance: many

CDR3aa: CASSQLLAGGPKQFF
CDR3nt: TGTGCCAGCAGCCAGTTGCTAGCGGGGGGACCTAAGCAGTTCTTC
j_gene: TRBJ2-1
v_gene: TRBV14
d_gene: TRBD2
abundance: many

CDR3aa: CSSQGDTEAFF
CDR3nt: TGCAGCTCCCAGGGTGACACTGAAGCTTTCTTT
j_gene: TRBJ1-1
v_gene: TRBV29-1
d_gene: -
abundance: -

CDR3aa: CSVGADWGGYGYTF
CDR3nt: TGCAGCGTTGGGGCTGATTGGGGAGGCTATGGCTACACCTTC
j_gene: TRBJ1-2
v_gene: TRBV29-1
d_gene: -
abundance: medium-sized

CDR3aa: CASSDFFSSGELFF
CDR3nt: TGTGCCAGCAGTGACTTTTTCTCTTCCGGGGAGCTGTTTTTT
j_gene: TRBJ2-2
v_gene: TRBV6-1
d_gene: -
abundance: many

CDR3aa: CASSPSSGGANEQFF
CDR3nt: TGTGCCAGCTCACCATCAAGCGGGGGGGCAAATGAGCAGTTCTTC
j_gene: TRBJ2-1
v_gene: TRBV18
d_gene: TRBD2
abundance: many

CDR3aa: CASSPGVNTEAFF
CDR3nt: TGTGCCAGCAGTCCAGGTGTGAACACTGAAGCTTTCTTT
j_gene: TRBJ1-1
v_gene: TRBV6-5
d_gene: -
abundance: medium-sized

CDR3aa: CASSLLPGLAGVGNTGELFF
CDR3nt: TGTGCCAGCAGCTTACTCCCTGGACTAGCGGGAGTGGGGAACACCGGGGAGCTGTTTTTT
j_gene: TRBJ2-2
v_gene: TRBV7-3
d_gene: TRBD2
abundance: -

CDR3aa: CASSLLGPVVF
CDR3nt: TGTGCCAGCAGCTTATTGGGTCCCGTCGTCTTT
j_gene: TRBJ1-6
v_gene: TRBV7-9
d_gene: -
abundance: medium-sized

CDR3aa: CSPLETGINSPLHF
CDR3nt: TGCAGCCCCTTAGAGACAGGAATTAATTCACCCCTCCACTTT
j_gene: TRBJ1-6
v_gene: TRBV20-1
d_gene: -
abundance: medium-sized

CDR3aa: CASSLGQDQYNSPLHF
CDR3nt: TGTGCCAGCTCATTAGGACAGGACCAGTATAATTCACCCCTCCACTTT
j_gene: TRBJ1-6
v_gene: TRBV18
d_gene: TRBD1
abundance: -

CDR3aa: CASSSGQGDIQPQHF
CDR3nt: TGTGCCAGCAGTTCTGGGCAGGGGGATATTCAGCCCCAGCATTTT
j_gene: TRBJ1-5
v_gene: TRBV28
d_gene: TRBD1
abundance: few

CDR3aa: CASSFRGLTNEKLFF
CDR3nt: TGTGCCAGCAGCTTCAGGGGGTTGACTAATGAAAAACTGTTTTTT
j_gene: TRBJ1-4
v_gene: TRBV11-3
d_gene: TRBD1
abundance: medium-sized

CDR3aa: CASSQGAYNEQFF
CDR3nt: TGTGCCAGCAGCCAGGGGGCCTACAATGAGCAGTTCTTC
j_gene: TRBJ2-1
v_gene: TRBV7-9
d_gene: TRBD1
abundance: many

CDR3aa: CSANAGYQETQYF
CDR3nt: TGCAGCGCCAACGCAGGGTACCAAGAGACCCAGTACTTC
j_gene: TRBJ2-5
v_gene: TRBV29-1
d_gene: -
abundance: many

CDR3aa: CASSPQRSGRIADYGYTF
CDR3nt: TGTGCCAGCTCACCGCAAAGATCAGGGAGGATCGCTGACTATGGCTACACCTTC
j_gene: TRBJ1-2
v_gene: TRBV18
d_gene: -
abundance: medium-sized

CDR3aa: CASRDRSSQETQYF
CDR3nt: TGTGCCAGCAGGGACCGGAGCTCTCAAGAGACCCAGTACTTC
j_gene: TRBJ2-5
v_gene: TRBV12-3/TRBV12-4
d_gene: -
abundance: many

CDR3aa: CASSVTGDSEAFF
CDR3nt: TGTGCCAGCAGCGTTACAGGGGATAGTGAAGCTTTCTTT
j_gene: TRBJ1-1
v_gene: TRBV9
d_gene: TRBD1
abundance: many

CDR3aa: CSARVTNYGYTF
CDR3nt: TGCAGTGCTAGAGTTACAAACTATGGCTACACCTTC
j_gene: TRBJ1-2
v_gene: TRBV20-1
d_gene: -
abundance: many

CDR3aa: CASSRRTSGSMYEQFF
CDR3nt: TGTGCCAGCAGCCGACGGACTAGCGGGAGTATGTATGAGCAGTTCTTC
j_gene: TRBJ2-1
v_gene: TRBV3-1
d_gene: TRBD2
abundance: medium-sized

CDR3aa: CASSFDGGGQETQYF
CDR3nt: TGTGCCAGCAGTTTCGACGGGGGGGGTCAAGAGACCCAGTACTTC
j_gene: TRBJ2-5
v_gene: TRBV27
d_gene: TRBD2
abundance: -

CDR3aa: CASSDSNQPQHF
CDR3nt: TGTGCCAGCTCCGATAGCAATCAGCCCCAGCATTTT
j_gene: TRBJ1-5
v_gene: TRBV27
d_gene: -
abundance: medium-sized

CDR3aa: CASSEFFTEAFF
CDR3nt: TGTGCCAGCAGTGAGTTTTTCACTGAAGCTTTCTTT
j_gene: TRBJ1-1
v_gene: TRBV2
d_gene: -
abundance: medium-sized

CDR3aa: CASSPRAGQNYGYTF
CDR3nt: TGCGCCAGCAGCCCCAGGGCAGGGCAGAACTATGGCTACACCTTC
j_gene: TRBJ1-2
v_gene: TRBV5-1
d_gene: -
abundance: medium-sized

CDR3aa: CASSPDRVRAYEQYF
CDR3nt: TGTGCCAGCAGCCCCGACAGGGTAAGGGCCTACGAGCAGTACTTC
j_gene: TRBJ2-7
v_gene: TRBV13
d_gene: TRBD1
abundance: few